The clone carrying this T cell receptor beta chain was seen only a few times. Its antigen is undetermined. Library construction for TCR beta used iRepertoire HTBI primers and Arm-PCR of CDR3 regions. Authors' processing steps: Samples jointly harbored roughly 62 TRBV and about 14 TRBJ segments. TCRdb reprocessed the multiplex PCR reads with MiXCR, giving one entry per CDR3 protein. These V and J calls are TCRdb output, not the study's own analysis. The profile shows some 430,000 distinct CDR3 sequences, 20% to 25% of them singletons. Germline V gives CDR1 ENHRY, CDR2 SYGVKD. Trimming removed 7 bases from V and 5 bases from J; junction bases left unmatched: 4. The CDR3 runs 13 residues. This sample was taken from a study of regulatory T cells in long-lasting Graves disease. Stated time point: persistent/refractory GD, antithyroid drugs over 5 years with positive TRAb. PBMCs provided the RNA from which the TCR library was made.

General study findings and limits: Having few samples may have compromised the accuracy. Not thyroid tissue but only peripheral blood was studied.

Specimen: peripheral blood mononuclear cells (PBMCs), collected when the disease was refractory, from a patient treated with antithyroid drugs. The sequence derives from a female donor with Graves disease. J is TRBJ1-1 and V is TRBV10-3; 10 bases agree with TRBD1. Here the CDR3 reads CAIIGQGETEAFF. The DNA for the CDR3 is TGTGCCATCATAGGACAGGGGGAAACTGAAGCTTTCTTT.